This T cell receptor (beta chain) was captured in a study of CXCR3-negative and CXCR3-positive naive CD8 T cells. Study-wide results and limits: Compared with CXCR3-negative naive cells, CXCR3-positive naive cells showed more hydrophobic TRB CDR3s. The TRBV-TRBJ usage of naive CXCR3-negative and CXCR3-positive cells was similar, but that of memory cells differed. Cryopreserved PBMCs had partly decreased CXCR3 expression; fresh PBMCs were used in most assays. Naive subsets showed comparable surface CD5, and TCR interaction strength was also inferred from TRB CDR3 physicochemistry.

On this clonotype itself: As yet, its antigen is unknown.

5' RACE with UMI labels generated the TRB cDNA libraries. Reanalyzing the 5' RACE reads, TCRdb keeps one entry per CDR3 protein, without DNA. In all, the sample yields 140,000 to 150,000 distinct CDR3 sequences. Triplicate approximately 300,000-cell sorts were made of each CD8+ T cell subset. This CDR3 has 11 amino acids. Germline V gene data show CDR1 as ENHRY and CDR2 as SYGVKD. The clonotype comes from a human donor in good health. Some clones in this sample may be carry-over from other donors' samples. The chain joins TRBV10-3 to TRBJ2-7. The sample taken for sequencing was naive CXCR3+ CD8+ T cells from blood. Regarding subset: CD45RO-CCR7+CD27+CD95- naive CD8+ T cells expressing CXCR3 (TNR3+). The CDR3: CATRSGYEQYF.